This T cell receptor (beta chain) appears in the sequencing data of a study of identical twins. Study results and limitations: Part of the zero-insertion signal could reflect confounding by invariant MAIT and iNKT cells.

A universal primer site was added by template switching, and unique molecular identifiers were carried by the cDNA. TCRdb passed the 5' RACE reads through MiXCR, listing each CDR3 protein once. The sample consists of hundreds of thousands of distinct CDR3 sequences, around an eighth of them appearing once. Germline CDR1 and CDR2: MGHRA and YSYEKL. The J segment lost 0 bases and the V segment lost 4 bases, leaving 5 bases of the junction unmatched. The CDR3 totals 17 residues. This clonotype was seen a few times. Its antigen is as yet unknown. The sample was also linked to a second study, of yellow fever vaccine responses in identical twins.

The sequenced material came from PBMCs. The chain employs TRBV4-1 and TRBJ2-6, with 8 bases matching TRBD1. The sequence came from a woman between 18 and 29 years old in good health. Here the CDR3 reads CASSPTGARSGANVLTF. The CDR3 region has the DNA TGCGCCAGCAGCCCGACAGGGGCCCGCTCTGGGGCCAACGTCCTGACTTTC.